The rows below give T cell receptor beta chains drawn from one sample of a study of shared clonotypes between healthy human individuals. The data were produced by immunoSEQ multiplex PCR, yet TCRdb's version contains in-frame clones alone and is incomplete. The sample holds about 1.5 million clones, 98% seen once. Sequenced input: naive CD4+ T cells sorted from blood. These receptors were obtained from a man aged 30 to 45 in good health. CDR3s leave out the opening cysteine and the closing phenylalanine or tryptophan. Fields, in order: V gene, CDR3 protein.

V: TRBV7-6
CDR3: ASSLASAGPQH

V: TRBV6-1
CDR3: ASRRRGDTEAF

V: TRBV4-1
CDR3: ASSQVGASQPQH

V: TRBV11-2
CDR3: ASSRTSDLYEQY

V: TRBV7-2
CDR3: ASSLPGQGFYEQY

V: TRBV6-6
CDR3: ASSYSNKGPYEQY

V: TRBV10-3
CDR3: AISAGAYEQY

V: TRBV4-3
CDR3: ASSQYLAYEQY

V: TRBV14
CDR3: ASSQRMRGAGELF

V: TRBV10-1
CDR3: ASSLTSLNTGELF

V: TRBV28
CDR3: ASSFLNQPQH

V: TRBV27
CDR3: ASSFIPLQAPNEQY

V: TRBV5-4
CDR3: ASSMGQGYTGELF

V: TRBV4-1
CDR3: ASSHPGRGSSYEQY

V: TRBV19
CDR3: ASSIGGTGGHQPQH

V: TRBV7-7
CDR3: ASSPGQGNYEQY

V: TRBV5-5
CDR3: ASSSIGAVNTGELF

V: TRBV30
CDR3: AWSVGSAKNIQY

V: TRBV9
CDR3: ASSVENSGTQY

V: TRBV28
CDR3: ASSELLYGYT

V: TRBV10-3
CDR3: AIRDANNEQF

V: TRBV9
CDR3: ASSAWTESYEQY

V: TRBV5-1
CDR3: ASSLRGSGDTEAF

V: TRBV9
CDR3: ASSPRLGQGVMKQY

V: TRBV2
CDR3: ATGLGSTDTQY

V: TRBV5-5
CDR3: ASRSITGDHTEAF

V: TRBV2
CDR3: ASSNRDEKLF

V: TRBV4-1
CDR3: ASSQGWGNTIY

V: TRBV5-1
CDR3: ASSSGLAGYNEQF

V: TRBV28
CDR3: ASSSSTNEKLF

V: TRBV29-1
CDR3: SVALSSYNEQF